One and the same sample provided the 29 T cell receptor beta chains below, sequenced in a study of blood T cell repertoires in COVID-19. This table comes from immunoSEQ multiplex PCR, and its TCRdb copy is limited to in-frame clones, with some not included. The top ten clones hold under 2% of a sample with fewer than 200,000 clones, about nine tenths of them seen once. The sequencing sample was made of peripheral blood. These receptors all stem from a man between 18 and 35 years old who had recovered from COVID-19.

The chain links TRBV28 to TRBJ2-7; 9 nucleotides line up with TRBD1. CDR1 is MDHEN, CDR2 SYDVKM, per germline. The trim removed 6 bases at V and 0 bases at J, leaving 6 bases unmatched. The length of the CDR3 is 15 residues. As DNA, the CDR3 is TGTGCCAGCAGGTTCGGGACAGGGATCTCCTACGAGCAGTACTTC. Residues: CASRFGTGISYEQYF.

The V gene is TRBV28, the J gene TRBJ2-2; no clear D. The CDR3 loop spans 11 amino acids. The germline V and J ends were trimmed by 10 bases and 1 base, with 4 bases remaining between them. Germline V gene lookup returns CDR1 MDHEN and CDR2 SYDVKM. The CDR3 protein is CATLNTGELFF. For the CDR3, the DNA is TGTGCCACCCTGAACACCGGGGAGCTGTTTTTT. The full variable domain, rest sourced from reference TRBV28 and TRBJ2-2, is DVKVTQSSRYLVKRTGEKVFLECVQDMDHENMFWYRQDPGLGLRLIYFSYDVKMKEKGDIPEGYSVSREKKERFSLILESASTNQTSMYLCATLNTGELFFGEGSRLTVL.

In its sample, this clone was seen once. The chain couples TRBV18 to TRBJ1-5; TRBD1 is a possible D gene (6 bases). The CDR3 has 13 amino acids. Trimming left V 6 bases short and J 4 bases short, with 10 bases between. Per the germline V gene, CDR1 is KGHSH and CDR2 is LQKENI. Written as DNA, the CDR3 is TGTGCCAGCTCGGCAGACAGGAATCAGCCCCAGCATTTT. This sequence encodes CASSADRNQPQHF. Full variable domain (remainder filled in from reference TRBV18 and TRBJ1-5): NAGVMQNPRHLVRRRGQEARLRCSPMKGHSHVYWYRQLPEEGLKFMVYLQKENIIDESGMPKERFSAEFPKEGPSILRIQQVVRGDSAAYFCASSADRNQPQHFGDGTRLSIL.

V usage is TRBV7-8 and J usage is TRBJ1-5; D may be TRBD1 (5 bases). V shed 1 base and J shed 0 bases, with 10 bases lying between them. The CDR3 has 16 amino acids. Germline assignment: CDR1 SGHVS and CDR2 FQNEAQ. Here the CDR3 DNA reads TGTGCCAGCAGCTTAGGGGGCCCGACTAGCAATCAGCCCCAGCATTTT. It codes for CASSLGGPTSNQPQHF. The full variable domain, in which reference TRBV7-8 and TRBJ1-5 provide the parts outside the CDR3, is GAGVSQSPRYKVAKRGQDVALRCDPISGHVSLFWYQQALGQGPEFLTYFQNEAQLDKSGLPSDRFFAERPEGSVSTLKIQRTQQEDSAVYLCASSLGGPTSNQPQHFGDGTRLSIL.

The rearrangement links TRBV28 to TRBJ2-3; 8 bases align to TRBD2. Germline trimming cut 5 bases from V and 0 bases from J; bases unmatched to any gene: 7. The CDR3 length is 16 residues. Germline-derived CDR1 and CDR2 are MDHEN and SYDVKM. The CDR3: CASSPILAVSTDTQYF. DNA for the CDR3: TGTGCCAGCAGTCCGATACTAGCGGTTAGCACAGATACGCAGTATTTT.

DNA of the CDR3: TGTGCCAGCAGCGTACTGGACAAAACCACAGATACGCAGTATTTT. Translating gives CASSVLDKTTDTQYF. The rearrangement uses TRBV9 and TRBJ2-3; a possible D gene is TRBD1 (5 bases). The CDR3 is 15 amino acids. Germline loops: CDR1 SGDLS, CDR2 YYNGEE. V was cut by 1 base and J by 2 bases, with 11 bases left in between.

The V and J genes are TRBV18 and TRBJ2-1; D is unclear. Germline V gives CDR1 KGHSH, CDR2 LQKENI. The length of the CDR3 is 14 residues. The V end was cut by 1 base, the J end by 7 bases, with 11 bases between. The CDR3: CASSPQSSANEQFF. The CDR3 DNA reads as TGTGCCAGCTCACCACAGAGCAGCGCTAATGAGCAGTTCTTC.

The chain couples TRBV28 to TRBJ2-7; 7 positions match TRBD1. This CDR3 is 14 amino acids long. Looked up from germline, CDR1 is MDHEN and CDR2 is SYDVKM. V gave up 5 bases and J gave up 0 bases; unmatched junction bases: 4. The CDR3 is CASSLRDSSYEQYF. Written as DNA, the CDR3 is TGTGCCAGCAGTCTCCGGGACAGCTCCTACGAGCAGTACTTC.

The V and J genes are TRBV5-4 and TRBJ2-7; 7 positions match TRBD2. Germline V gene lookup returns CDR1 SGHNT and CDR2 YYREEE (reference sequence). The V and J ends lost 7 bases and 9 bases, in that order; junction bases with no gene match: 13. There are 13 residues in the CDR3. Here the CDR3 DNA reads TGTGCCAGCGGCCCGGGACGGGAGGCTTCGCAGTACTTC. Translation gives CASGPGREASQYF.

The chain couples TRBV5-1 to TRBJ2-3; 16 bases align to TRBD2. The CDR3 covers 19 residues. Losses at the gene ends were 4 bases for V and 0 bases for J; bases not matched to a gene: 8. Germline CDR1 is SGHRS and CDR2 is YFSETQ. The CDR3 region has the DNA TGCGCCAGCAGCGCGTCCGGGACTAGCGGGAGGGTGAGCACAGATACGCAGTATTTT. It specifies CASSASGTSGRVSTDTQYF.

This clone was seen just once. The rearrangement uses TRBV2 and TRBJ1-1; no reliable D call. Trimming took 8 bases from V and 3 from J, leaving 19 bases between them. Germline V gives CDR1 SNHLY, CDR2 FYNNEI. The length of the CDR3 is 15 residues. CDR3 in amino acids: CASVTEGGLYTEAFF. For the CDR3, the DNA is TGTGCCAGCGTGACGGAGGGTGGGTTGTACACTGAAGCTTTCTTT.

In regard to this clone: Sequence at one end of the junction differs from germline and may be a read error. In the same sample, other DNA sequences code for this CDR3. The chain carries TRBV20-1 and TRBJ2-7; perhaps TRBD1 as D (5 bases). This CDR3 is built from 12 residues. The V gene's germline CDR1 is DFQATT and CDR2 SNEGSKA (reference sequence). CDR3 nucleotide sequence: TGCAGCGCTAGTGACCAGGGCTACGAGCAGTACTTC. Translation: CSASDQGYEQYF.

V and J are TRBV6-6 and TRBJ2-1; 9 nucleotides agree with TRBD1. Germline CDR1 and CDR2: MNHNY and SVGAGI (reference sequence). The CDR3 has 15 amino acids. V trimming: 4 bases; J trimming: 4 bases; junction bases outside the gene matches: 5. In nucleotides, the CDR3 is TGTGCCAGCAGTTCCCGGGACAGGGATTACAATGAGCAGTTCTTC. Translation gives CASSSRDRDYNEQFF.

The CDR3 is CASSNQGNIQYF. CDR3 DNA sequence: TGTGCCAGCAGCAACCAGGGAAACATTCAGTACTTC. V usage is TRBV6-5 and J usage is TRBJ2-4, with D tentatively TRBD1 (5 bases). CDR1 and CDR2 from the germline V gene are MNHEY and SVGAGI. CDR3 length: 12 amino acids. Trimming took off 6 bases at V and 6 bases at J, with 9 bases between the two ends.

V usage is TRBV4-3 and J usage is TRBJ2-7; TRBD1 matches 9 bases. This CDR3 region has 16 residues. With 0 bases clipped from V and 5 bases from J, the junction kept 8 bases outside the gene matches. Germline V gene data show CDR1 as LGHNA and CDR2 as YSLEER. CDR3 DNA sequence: TGCGCCAGCAGCCAAGATCGCGGGACAGGGAGCGACGAGCAGTACTTC. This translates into CASSQDRGTGSDEQYF.

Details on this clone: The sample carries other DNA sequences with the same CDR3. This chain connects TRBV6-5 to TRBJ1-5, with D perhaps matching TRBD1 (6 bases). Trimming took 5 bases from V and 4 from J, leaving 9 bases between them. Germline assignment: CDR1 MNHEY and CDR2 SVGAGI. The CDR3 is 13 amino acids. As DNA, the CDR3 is TGTGCCAGCAGTCTACAGGGAAATCAGCCCCAGCATTTT. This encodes CASSLQGNQPQHF.

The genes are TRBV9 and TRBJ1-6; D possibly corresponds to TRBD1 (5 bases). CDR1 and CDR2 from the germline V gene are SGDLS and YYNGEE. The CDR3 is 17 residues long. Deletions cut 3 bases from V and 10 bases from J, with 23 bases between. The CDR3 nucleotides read TGTGCCAGCAGCGCCCAAATTGCGCGGGGCCAATTATCACCCCTCCACTTT. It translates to CASSAQIARGQLSPLHF.

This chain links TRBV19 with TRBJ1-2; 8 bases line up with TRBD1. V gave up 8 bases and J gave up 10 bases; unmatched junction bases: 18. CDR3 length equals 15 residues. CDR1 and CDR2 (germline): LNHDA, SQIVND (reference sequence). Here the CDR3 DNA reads TGTGCCAGTGGGCGAGGGGCCGGACAGGGAGAAGACTACACCTTC. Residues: CASGRGAGQGEDYTF.

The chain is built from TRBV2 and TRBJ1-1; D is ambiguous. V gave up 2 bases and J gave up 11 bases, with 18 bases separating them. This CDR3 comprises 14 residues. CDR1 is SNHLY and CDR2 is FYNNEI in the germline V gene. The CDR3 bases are TGTGCCAGCAGTGAAAATCGAGAGCGAGCAGTGGCTTTCTTT. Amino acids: CASSENRERAVAFF.

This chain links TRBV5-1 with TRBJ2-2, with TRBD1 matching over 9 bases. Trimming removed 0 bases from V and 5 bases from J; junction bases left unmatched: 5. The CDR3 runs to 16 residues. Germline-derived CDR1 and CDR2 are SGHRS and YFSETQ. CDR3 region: CASSLVVTGGTGELFF. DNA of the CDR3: TGCGCCAGCAGCTTGGTTGTGACAGGGGGTACCGGGGAGCTGTTTTTT. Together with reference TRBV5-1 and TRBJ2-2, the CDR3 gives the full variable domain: KAGVTQTPRYLIKTRGQQVTLSCSPISGHRSVSWYQQTPGQGLQFLFEYFSETQRNKGNFPGRFSGRQFSNSRSEMNVSTLELGDSALYLCASSLVVTGGTGELFFGEGSRLTVL.

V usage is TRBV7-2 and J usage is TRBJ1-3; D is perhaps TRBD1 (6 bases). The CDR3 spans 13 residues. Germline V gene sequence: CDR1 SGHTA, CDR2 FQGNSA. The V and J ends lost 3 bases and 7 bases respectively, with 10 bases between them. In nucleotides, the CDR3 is TGTGCCAGCAGCTTGGACAGAAGGAACACCATATATTTT. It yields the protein CASSLDRRNTIYF.

The CDR3 reads CASSSWAPGYGYTF. CDR3 coding DNA: TGTGCCAGCAGCTCGTGGGCCCCAGGGTATGGCTACACCTTC. The rearrangement uses TRBV5-6 and TRBJ1-2; possible D gene TRBD1, 5 bases. Per the germline V gene, CDR1 is SGHDT and CDR2 is YYEEEE. Trimming removed 3 bases from V and 5 bases from J, with 14 bases in between. This CDR3 is built from 14 residues.

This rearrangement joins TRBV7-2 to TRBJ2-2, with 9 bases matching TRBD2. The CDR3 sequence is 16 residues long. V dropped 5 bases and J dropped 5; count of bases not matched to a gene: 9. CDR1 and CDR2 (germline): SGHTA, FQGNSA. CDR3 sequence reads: CASSHLSGRKTGELFF. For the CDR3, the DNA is TGTGCCAGCAGCCACCTTAGCGGGAGAAAAACCGGGGAGCTGTTTTTT.

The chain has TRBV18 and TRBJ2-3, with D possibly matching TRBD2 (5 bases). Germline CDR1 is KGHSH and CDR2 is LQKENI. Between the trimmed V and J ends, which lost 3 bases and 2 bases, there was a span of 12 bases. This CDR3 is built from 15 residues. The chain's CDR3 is CASSPEGSYTDTQYF. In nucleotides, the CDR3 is TGTGCCAGCTCACCCGAGGGTTCCTACACAGATACGCAGTATTTT.

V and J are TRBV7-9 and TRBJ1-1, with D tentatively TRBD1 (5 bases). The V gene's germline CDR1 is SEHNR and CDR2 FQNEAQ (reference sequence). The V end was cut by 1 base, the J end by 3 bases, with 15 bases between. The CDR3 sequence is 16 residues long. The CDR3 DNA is TGTGCCAGCAGCTTAGGGATACAGGTTATGGACACTGAAGCTTTCTTT. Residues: CASSLGIQVMDTEAFF.

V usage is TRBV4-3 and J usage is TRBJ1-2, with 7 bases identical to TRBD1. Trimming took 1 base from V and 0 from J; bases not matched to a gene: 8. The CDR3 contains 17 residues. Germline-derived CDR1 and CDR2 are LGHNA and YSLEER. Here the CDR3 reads CASSQGWGDSSNYGYTF. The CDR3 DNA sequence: TGCGCCAGCAGCCAAGGCTGGGGGGACAGTTCTAACTATGGCTACACCTTC.

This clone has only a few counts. CDR3 in amino acids: CASSHGNEQYF. The CDR3, as DNA: TGTGCCAGCAGCCACGGGAACGAGCAGTACTTC. V and J are TRBV11-2 and TRBJ2-7; perhaps TRBD2 as D (5 bases). This CDR3 is built from 11 residues. The V and J ends lost 5 bases and 5 bases respectively, with 7 bases between them. Looked up from germline, CDR1 is SGHAT and CDR2 is FQNNGV.

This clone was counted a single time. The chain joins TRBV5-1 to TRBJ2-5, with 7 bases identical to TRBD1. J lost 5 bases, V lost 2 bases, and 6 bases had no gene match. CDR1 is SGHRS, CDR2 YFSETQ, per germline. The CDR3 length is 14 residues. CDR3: CASSFFGTVETQYF. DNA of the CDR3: TGCGCCAGCAGCTTTTTTGGGACAGTGGAGACCCAGTACTTC.

The DNA of the CDR3 is TGTGCCAGCAGCTTTAGCTTCTACGAGCAGTACTTC. Its protein product is CASSFSFYEQYF. The chain links TRBV12-3 or TRBV12-4 to TRBJ2-7; unclear D gene. Trimming removed 6 bases from V and 3 bases from J, with 9 bases in between. This CDR3 is 12 amino acids long.